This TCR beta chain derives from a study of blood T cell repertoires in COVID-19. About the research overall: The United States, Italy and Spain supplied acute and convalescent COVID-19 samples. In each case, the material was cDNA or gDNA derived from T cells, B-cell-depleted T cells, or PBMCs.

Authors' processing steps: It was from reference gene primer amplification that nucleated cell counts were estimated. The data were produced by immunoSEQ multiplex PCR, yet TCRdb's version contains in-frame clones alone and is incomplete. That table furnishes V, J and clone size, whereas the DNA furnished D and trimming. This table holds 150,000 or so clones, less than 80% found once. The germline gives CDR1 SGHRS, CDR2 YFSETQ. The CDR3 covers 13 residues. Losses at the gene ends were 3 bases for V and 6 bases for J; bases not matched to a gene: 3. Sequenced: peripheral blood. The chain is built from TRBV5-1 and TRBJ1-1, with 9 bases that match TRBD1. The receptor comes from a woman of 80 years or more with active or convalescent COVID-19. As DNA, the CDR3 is TGCGCCAGCAGCTCCGGACAGGGGTCTGAAGCTTTCTTT. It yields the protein CASSSGQGSEAFF.